This T cell receptor (beta chain) was captured in a study of a mutant IDH1 vaccine in newly diagnosed glioma (dated by TCRdb to the early 2020s). About the full investigation: In the chemotherapy-containing groups, vaccination started alongside temozolomide cycles, whereas in patients who had radiotherapy alone it started 4-6 weeks after radiotherapy. Of the approximately 34 treated patients, around 62% were male and around 38% were female, and a mean age of around 40 years was recorded. Prior to enrollment, standard therapy consisting of radiotherapy alone, temozolomide alone, or radiochemotherapy with temozolomide had been administered to patients, with the combination being received by most patients. The week-35 safety follow-up was designated visit V12, and the week-47 end of study was designated visit V13. Peripheral blood was drawn at six visits: V03 (baseline), V05, V07, V10, V12 and V13. For exploratory analyses, about 25 treated patients had longitudinal TCRB deep sequencing done wherever samples were available.

For this clone: Its antigen is still unknown. Base qualities are not at hand, and no much larger clone is one base apart.

In light of the paper, this sample's time point label describes: week 47, end of study. Each vaccine dose was 300 ug of a 20-mer mutant IDH1 peptide in Montanide, given subcutaneously with topical imiquimod. Patients were given eight vaccinations, in weeks 1, 3, 5, 7, 11, 15, 19 and 23, which matched visits V03 through V10. Donors had newly diagnosed WHO grade 3 or 4 IDH1-mutant astrocytomas with loss of nuclear ATRX. The samples were drawn from NOA16, a multicentre, single-arm, open-label phase I trial in Germany that tested a mutant IDH1 peptide vaccine in humans for the first time. Genomic DNA for TCRB sequencing was isolated from EDTA blood with the DNeasy Blood and Tissue Kit. Library preparation was by the immunoSEQ multiplex PCR assay. Following the manufacturer's protocol, the hsTCRB Kit was used to amplify rearranged TCR beta chain sequences. TCRB libraries were sequenced on an Illumina MiSeq. Per the source publication's procedure: The proprietary platform of the kit vendor was used for demultiplexing, trimming and gene mapping. This immuneACCESS table, as held by TCRdb, lists in-frame sequences with V and J called but not all clones. Of the missing ones, under half trace to an unresolved V gene in checked studies; the others have no known cause. V and J calls and clone size are those listed in that table; D and trimming were worked out from the DNA. A total of 50,000 or so clones appear in this sample, approximately 84% of them only once. The ten top clones hold 4.3% of the sample.

Paper-wide results and their limitations: According to the authors, sample limitations meant that analyses of patient blood samples could not be reproduced. Across multiple MHC alleles, vaccine-induced immune responses were seen in more than 80% of patients. Pseudoprogression appeared unrelated to alterations in the top peripheral T cell clonotypes detected by TCRB sequencing. PBMC samples for TCRB deep sequencing were selected based on availability.

The CDR3, from cysteine to phenylalanine, totals 17 residues. The retained sequence is limited to the CDR3, 51 bases, with the frame set at the first base. Between the V and J ends, shortened by 4 bases and 8 bases respectively, the junction contains 24 bases. In the germline V gene, CDR1 corresponds to SGDLS and CDR2 to YYNGEE. The TCR comes from a woman aged 25 to 39 with glioma. Some clones in this sample may be carry-over from other donors' samples. The material was PBMCs, obtained from a glioma patient whose treatment included an IDH1 peptide vaccine. This receptor chain uses TRBV9 and TRBJ1-4, and perhaps TRBD1 as D gene, on 6 matching bases. This receptor has the CDR3 CASSLREPGAFQEKLFF. The DNA sequence reads TGTGCCAGCAGCTTACGGGAGCCGGGGGCCTTTCAGGAAAAACTGTTTTTT. With all but the CDR3 taken from the reference TRBV9 and TRBJ1-4 genes, the full variable domain is: DSGVTQTPKHLITATGQRVTLRCSPRSGDLSVYWYQQSLDQGLQFLIQYYNGEERAKGNILERFSAQQFPDLHSELNLSSLELGDSALYFCASSLREPGAFQEKLFFGSGTQLSVL.